This paragraph reports one T cell receptor (beta chain). Trimming removed 0 bases from V and 8 bases from J, with 8 bases in between. This CDR3 contains 12 residues. Germline CDR1 is SGHRS and CDR2 is YFSETQ. The sample belongs to a study of blood T cell repertoires in COVID-19. Cohort allocation depended upon clinical history that participants reported. For recovered donors of Cohort 3, there were two negative PCRs, clearance, or symptom resolution. Clones were read by immunoSEQ multiplex PCR, and TCRdb kept only the in-frame ones, dropping some. The sample has approximately 200,000 clones; approximately 85% are singletons.

The receptor was isolated from a man between 35 and 55 years old who had recovered from COVID-19. V is TRBV5-1 and J is TRBJ1-2, with D perhaps matching TRBD1 (5 bases). Sequenced: PBMCs or T cells enriched from blood (not recorded which). The CDR3 region is CASSLERGGYTF. The CDR3 bases are TGCGCCAGCAGCTTGGAGCGGGGGGGCTACACCTTC.